The clone carrying this TCR beta chain was seen a handful of times. This sample is drawn from a study of blood T cell repertoires in COVID-19. Study at large: From T cells, B-cell-depleted T cells, or PBMCs came the material, which was cDNA or gDNA.

Germline trimming cut 4 bases from V and 1 base from J; bases unmatched to any gene: 10. The CDR3 contains 16 residues. Per germline, CDR1 SGHRS and CDR2 YFSETQ. Resolution of symptoms, clearance, or two negative PCRs was present in recovered Cohort 3 donors. Using immunoSEQ multiplex PCR, the repertoire was profiled, and TCRdb retains in-frame clones only, with some absent. The sample yields under 350,000 clones, about nine tenths seen once. This chain links TRBV5-1 with TRBJ1-2; 7 bases are shared with TRBD1. The sample comprised PBMCs or T cells enriched from blood (not recorded which). The TCR comes from a man younger than 45 who had recovered from COVID-19. DNA for the CDR3: TGCGCCAGCAGCGACGGACAGGAAGGGGTTAACTATGGCTACACCTTC. Translation gives CASSDGQEGVNYGYTF.